One T cell receptor (beta chain) is described in this entry. An even split of each subset's genomic DNA across several immunoSEQ plates was performed. TCRdb's copy holds only in-frame clones and misses some; the assay was immunoSEQ multiplex PCR. Of fewer than 350,000 clones in the sample, roughly 84% were seen once. The V end lost 0 bases, the J end lost 5 bases, and 20 bases lay between the germline ends. Germline values: CDR1 PRHDT, CDR2 FYEKMQ (reference sequence). The CDR3 length is 17 residues. The data are from a study of shared clonotypes between healthy human individuals. Sequencing was carried out using memory CD8+ T cells sorted from blood. The subset is: CD45RO+ cells pooled with CCR7-negative TemRA cells. The clonotype originates from a man in his late teens or twenties in good health. The chain couples TRBV13 to TRBJ2-7; D is perhaps TRBD1 (5 bases). The CDR3 here is CASSLGRSRVKGNEQYF. The CDR3 DNA reads TGTGCCAGCAGCTTAGGCCGGAGCAGGGTTAAAGGAAACGAGCAGTACTTC.